This paragraph reports one TCR beta chain. Its antigen remains unidentified. This sample is part of a study of cytomegalovirus exposure and HLA in healthy donors. Study outcomes and limitations: Upon later analysis, HLA-associated TCR beta chains proved more clonally expanded than other, equally common chains. As was reported, the classifier diagnosed cytomegalovirus status with high specificity and sensitivity.

The PCR used 60 Vbeta and 13 Jbeta primers. Clones were sequenced by immunoSEQ multiplex PCR, and TCRdb holds only the in-frame ones, with some missing. The repertoire consists of 150,000 to 200,000 clones, with around 83% occurring once and the leading ten covering approximately 1.7%. The CDR3 sequence is 18 residues long. V dropped 2 bases and J dropped 4; count of bases not matched to a gene: 14. Germline loops: CDR1 MNHNS, CDR2 SASEGT. Material: PBMCs. The clonotype was recovered from a man aged 35 to 55 in good health and CMV-seropositive. V is TRBV6-1 and J is TRBJ1-2; 9 bases are a match to TRBD1. Here the CDR3 reads CASSERGPTGTGTYGYTF. The CDR3 DNA sequence: TGTGCCAGCAGTGAAAGGGGCCCCACCGGGACAGGGACCTATGGCTACACCTTC.